These T cell receptor beta chains were read from a single sample in a study of cytomegalovirus exposure and HLA in healthy donors. Method: immunoSEQ multiplex PCR; TCRdb's copy keeps in-frame clones and lacks some. The profile shows 120,000 to 150,000 clones, roughly nine tenths of them singletons. What was sequenced was PBMCs. The receptors were sampled from a man younger than 35 in good health and CMV-seronegative. The CDR3 runs from the conserved cysteine through the conserved F or W. A D gene is named only where the DNA matches it firmly. The size of a clone is reported for some rows only, either as once, few or many, or as a class for expanded clones.

J: TRBJ1-2; V: TRBV2; size: NA; D: NA; CDR3: CASSEGAGRFTSGGYTF; DNA: TGTGCCAGCAGTGAAGGGGCGGGACGTTTTACTTCGGGGGGCTACACCTTC
J: TRBJ2-3; V: TRBV7-6; size: NA; D: NA; CDR3: CASSLGAGGADTQYF; DNA: TGTGCCAGCAGCTTAGGCGCTGGGGGCGCAGATACGCAGTATTTT
J: TRBJ2-7; V: TRBV6-1; size: NA; D: NA; CDR3: CASSEASLNRYSYEQYF; DNA: TGTGCCAGCAGTGAAGCATCCCTTAACAGGTATTCCTACGAGCAGTACTTC
J: TRBJ2-5; V: TRBV7-2; size: once; D: TRBD1; CDR3: CASSPQTGAETQYF; DNA: TGTGCCAGCAGCCCCCAGACAGGGGCAGAGACCCAGTACTTC
J: TRBJ2-1; V: TRBV2; size: NA; D: NA; CDR3: CASSGPGTYNEQFF; DNA: TGTGCCAGCAGTGGGCCAGGGACTTACAATGAGCAGTTCTTC
J: TRBJ2-3; V: TRBV5-8; size: once; D: TRBD2; CDR3: CASSWGGTGPPFTDTQYF; DNA: TGTGCCAGCAGCTGGGGGGGGACCGGACCCCCGTTCACAGATACGCAGTATTTT
J: TRBJ2-5; V: TRBV30; size: once; D: NA; CDR3: CAWAPPGSLGTTQYF; DNA: TGTGCCTGGGCGCCCCCTGGTTCCCTAGGAACGACCCAGTACTTC
J: TRBJ2-5; V: TRBV13; size: NA; D: TRBD2; CDR3: CASSPPSGGLETQYF; DNA: TGTGCCAGCAGCCCCCCTAGCGGGGGGTTGGAGACCCAGTACTTC
J: TRBJ2-1; V: TRBV7-6; size: NA; D: TRBD1; CDR3: CASSSDPRQGWHNEQFF; DNA: TGTGCCAGCAGCTCCGATCCTAGACAGGGGTGGCACAATGAGCAGTTCTTC
J: TRBJ2-5; V: TRBV2; size: NA; D: TRBD1; CDR3: CATRDRKETQYF; DNA: TGTGCCACCCGGGACAGAAAAGAGACCCAGTACTTC
J: TRBJ1-6; V: TRBV6-5; size: NA; D: TRBD1; CDR3: CASSYGTAYNSPLHF; DNA: TGTGCCAGCAGTTACGGGACAGCCTACAATTCACCCCTCCACTTT